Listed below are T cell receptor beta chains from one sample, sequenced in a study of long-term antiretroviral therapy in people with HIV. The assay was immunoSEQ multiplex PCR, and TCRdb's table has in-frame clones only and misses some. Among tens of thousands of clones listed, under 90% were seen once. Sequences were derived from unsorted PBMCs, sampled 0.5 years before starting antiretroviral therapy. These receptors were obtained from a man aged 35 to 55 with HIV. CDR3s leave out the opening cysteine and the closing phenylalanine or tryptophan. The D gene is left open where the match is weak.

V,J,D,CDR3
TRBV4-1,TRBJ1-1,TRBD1,ASSRKTGGDEAF
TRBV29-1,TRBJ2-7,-,SVADGYEQY
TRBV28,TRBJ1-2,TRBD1,ASSTPGQGLYGYT
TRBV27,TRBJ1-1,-,ASSLSPGTNTEAF
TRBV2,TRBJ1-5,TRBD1,ASKGQGNQPQH
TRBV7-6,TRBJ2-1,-,ASSFLSGETYNEQF
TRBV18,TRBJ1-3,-,ASSSGTPGNTIY
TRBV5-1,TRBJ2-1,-,ASSSHDREQF
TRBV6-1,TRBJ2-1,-,ASSALTGGNEQF
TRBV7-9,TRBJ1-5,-,ASSSRTQPQH
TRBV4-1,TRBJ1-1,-,ASSQDLVAIYTEAF
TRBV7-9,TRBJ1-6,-,ASSSRFGSLNSPLH
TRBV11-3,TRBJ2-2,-,ASSARQRPGELF
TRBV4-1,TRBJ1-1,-,ASSQGRGTEAF
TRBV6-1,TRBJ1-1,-,ASSEGWTEAF
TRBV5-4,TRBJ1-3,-,ASRPQGGNTIY
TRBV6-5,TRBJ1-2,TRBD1,ASSFQTGGLSGYT
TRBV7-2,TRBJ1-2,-,ASSIQTGTRSGYT
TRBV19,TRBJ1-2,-,ASSMAQRLYGYT
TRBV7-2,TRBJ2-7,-,ASSQTNSYEQY
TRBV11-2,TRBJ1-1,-,ASSPRWGPEAF
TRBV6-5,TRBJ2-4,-,ATGIDIQY
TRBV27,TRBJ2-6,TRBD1,ASSYLRQGRSQKTNVLT
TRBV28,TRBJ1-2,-,ASSVGRANYGYT
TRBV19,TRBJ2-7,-,ASSIGDFYEQY
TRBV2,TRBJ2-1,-,ASSESLSYNEQF
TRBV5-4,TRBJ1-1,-,ASSSSLVNTEAF
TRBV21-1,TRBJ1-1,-,ASPRGERNTEAF
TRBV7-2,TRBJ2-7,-,ASRTQGGRDYEQY
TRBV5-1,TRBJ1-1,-,ASSLAGPPMNTEAF
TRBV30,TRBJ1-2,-,ACRLPPNYGYT
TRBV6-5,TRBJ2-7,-,ASSQPSGGEQY
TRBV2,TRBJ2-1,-,ASSSTFSQF
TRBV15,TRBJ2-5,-,ATSVSYGAAETQY
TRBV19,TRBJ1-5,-,ASTRGRLDQPQH
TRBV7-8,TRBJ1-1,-,ASSLDGALRPSVNTEAF
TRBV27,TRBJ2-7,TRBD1,ASSEQGIGSYEQY
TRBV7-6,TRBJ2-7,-,ASSSEGPNYEQY
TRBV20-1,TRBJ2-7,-,SASYEQY
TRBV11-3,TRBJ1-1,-,ASSEGSGQEAF